This T cell receptor beta chain was captured by sequencing in a study of T cells after yellow fever vaccination. This CDR3 region has 17 residues. Germline CDR1 reads SGHNT; CDR2 reads YYREEE (reference sequence). The V gene end was trimmed by 0 bases and the J gene end by 1 base; junction bases not matched to a gene: 7. Study-wide results and caveats: Researchers noted that a small share of clonotypes showed up in both CD4 and CD8 compartments.

Synthesis of TCR cDNA relied on 5'RACE template switching, which attached a universal primer site and UMIs. In TCRdb, the 5' RACE reads were re-called with MiXCR into one record per CDR3 protein. The sample carries around 310,000 distinct CDR3 sequences, approximately 4% recorded once. As concerns this clonotype: As yet, its antigen is unknown.

V gene TRBV5-4 combines with J gene TRBJ2-3; TRBD2 matches at 8 bases. The sequencing used PBMCs, collected 15 days after the yellow fever booster vaccination. The TCR sequence derives from a man younger than 35 who received the YFV17D yellow fever vaccine. This CDR3 is CASSLAIGRGGTDTQYF. CDR3 nucleotides: TGTGCCAGCAGCTTGGCGATTGGGCGGGGGGGCACAGATACGCAGTATTTT. The complete variable domain, with remaining parts taken from reference TRBV5-4 and TRBJ2-3, reads ETGVTQSPTHLIKTRGQQVTLRCSSQSGHNTVSWYQQALGQGPQFIFQYYREEENGRGNFPPRFSGLQFPNYSSELNVNALELDDSALYLCASSLAIGRGGTDTQYFGPGTRLTVL.